The clone carrying this TCR beta chain was recorded many times. No antigen is known for it. Libraries from naive CD8 cells were generated from around 18,000 to 910,000 sorted cells (with 10%, 30% or 50% RNA). When naive CD8 T cells were sorted, they were gated as CD8+CD4-CCR7+CD45RA+. The ends were cut back, 0 bases at V and 2 bases at J, with 8 bases in the middle. This CDR3 contains 15 residues. Germline-derived CDR1 and CDR2 are LGHNA and YSLEER. The sample originates from a study of molecular identifiers for immune sequencing clone quantification. As previously described, bulk TCR libraries were made using listed TCR primers. Each CDR3 protein is one row after TCRdb ran MiXCR on the PCR reads. The data show hundreds of thousands of distinct CDR3 sequences, 15% to 20% seen once. General study findings and limits: Highly expanded clone sizes could end up underestimated if a barcode were shared by identical TCR molecules.

The sequence derives from a human donor in good health. Some libraries in this study had Jurkat cell RNA spiked in. The sample was naive CD8+ T cells from blood, with Jurkat cell RNA spiked in. As to subset: FACS-sorted CD8+CD4-CCR7+CD45RA+ naive T cells. The chain is built from TRBV4-3 and TRBJ1-5; D ambiguous. The CDR3 reads CASSQEDNRNQPQHF. In DNA form, the CDR3 reads TGCGCCAGCAGCCAAGAAGACAACCGCAATCAGCCCCAGCATTTT.